Shown below are 28 T cell receptor beta chains from a single sample sequenced in a study of cytomegalovirus exposure and HLA in healthy donors. The PCR contained 60 Vbeta and 13 Jbeta primers. The assay was immunoSEQ multiplex PCR, and TCRdb's table has in-frame clones only and misses some. This table has about 150,000 clones, over 65% appearing once. Specimen: PBMCs. The receptor source for this set is a man aged 40-50 years in good health and CMV-seropositive.

The CDR3 loop reads CASSVVTGGASGELFF. CDR3 sequence (DNA): TGTGCCAGCAGCGTAGTGACAGGGGGCGCCTCCGGGGAGCTGTTTTTT. The rearrangement links TRBV9 to TRBJ2-2; 10 positions agree with TRBD1. V lost 0 bases to trimming and J lost 6 bases; unmatched junction nucleotides: 5. This CDR3 comprises 16 residues. Germline V gene sequence: CDR1 SGDLS, CDR2 YYNGEE.

The chain couples TRBV28 to TRBJ1-1; 8 bases line up with TRBD1. The trim removed 4 bases at V and 5 bases at J, leaving 12 bases unmatched. CDR1 and CDR2 (germline): MDHEN, SYDVKM. This CDR3 contains 16 residues. The CDR3: CASSSPRGQGVTEAFF. For the CDR3, the DNA is TGTGCCAGCAGTTCTCCCAGGGGGCAGGGGGTTACTGAAGCTTTCTTT.

This clone was counted a few times. J is TRBJ1-3 and V is TRBV4-3; D remains ambiguous. There are 18 residues in the CDR3. Germline V gene lookup returns CDR1 LGHNA and CDR2 YSLEER. Trimming shortened V by 0 bases and J by 0 bases, and 15 bases separated the two germline ends. This CDR3 is CASSQDRPGSPSGNTIYF. The DNA of the CDR3 is TGCGCCAGCAGCCAAGATCGTCCCGGGAGCCCCTCTGGAAACACCATATATTTT.

This clone was counted between two and nine times. The rearrangement joins TRBV6-5 to TRBJ2-4; D gene unclear. The CDR3 is 14 amino acids. Trimming pared 4 bases from V and 2 bases from J, leaving 9 bases between. CDR1 is MNHEY, CDR2 SVGAGI, per germline. CDR3 DNA sequence: TGTGCCAGCAGTTTCCCCGACACCAAAAACATTCAGTACTTC. Translation gives CASSFPDTKNIQYF.

The rearrangement joins TRBV7-3 to TRBJ2-1; D not certain. The length of the CDR3 is 15 residues. Germline-derived CDR1 and CDR2 are SGHTA and FQGTGA. The V end was cut by 2 bases, the J end by 0 bases, with 8 bases between. CDR3 sequence: CASSLQSSSYNEQFF. DNA of the CDR3: TGTGCCAGCAGCTTACAGTCAAGCTCCTACAATGAGCAGTTCTTC. Full variable domain (outside the CDR3, taken from reference TRBV7-3 and TRBJ2-1): GAGVSQTPSNKVTEKGKYVELRCDPISGHTALYWYRQSLGQGPEFLIYFQGTGAADDSGLPNDRFFAVRPEGSVSTLKIQRTERGDSAVYLCASSLQSSSYNEQFFGPGTRLTVL.

The chain is built from TRBV4-3 and TRBJ1-1; possible D gene TRBD1, 5 bases. The CDR3 loop spans 15 amino acids. V was cut by 0 bases and J by 5 bases, with 13 bases left in between. CDR1 is LGHNA, CDR2 YSLEER, per germline. CDR3 in amino acids: CASSQDWGLGTEAFF. Here the CDR3 DNA reads TGCGCCAGCAGCCAAGATTGGGGCCTAGGGACTGAAGCTTTCTTT.

The chain recombines TRBV5-1 with TRBJ2-7; weak D call: TRBD1 (5 bases). Germline V gives CDR1 SGHRS, CDR2 YFSETQ. The CDR3 has 12 residues. The germline V and J ends were trimmed by 0 bases and 5 bases, with 6 bases remaining between them. The CDR3 reads CASSLEGDEQYF. CDR3 coding DNA: TGCGCCAGCAGCTTGGAAGGGGACGAGCAGTACTTC.

The rearrangement links TRBV5-5 to TRBJ2-4; 8 nucleotides agree with TRBD1. The germline V gene encodes CDR1 SGHKS and CDR2 YYEKEE (reference sequence). CDR3 length equals 14 residues. V dropped 0 bases and J dropped 8; count of bases not matched to a gene: 4. DNA for the CDR3: TGTGCCAGCAGCTTGGCCAGCAGGGGGCACATTCAGTACTTC. As protein: CASSLASRGHIQYF.

In its sample, this clone was seen a few times. CDR3 sequence reads: CASSSDSDTEAFF. CDR3 in DNA: TGTGCCAGCAGTTCCGACAGTGACACTGAAGCTTTCTTT. This chain uses TRBV6-6 with TRBJ1-1, with D maybe TRBD1 (5 bases). The germline V gene encodes CDR1 MNHNY and CDR2 SVGAGI (reference sequence). This CDR3 has 13 amino acids. The germline V and J ends were trimmed by 4 bases and 3 bases, with 9 bases remaining between them.

V gene TRBV7-9 combines with J gene TRBJ2-7; 7 bases match TRBD2. The trim removed 7 bases at V and 2 bases at J, leaving 11 bases unmatched. The CDR3 is 15 amino acids. Per the germline V gene, CDR1 is SEHNR and CDR2 is FQNEAQ (reference sequence). As DNA, the CDR3 is TGTGCCAGCACCCTTGGGGAGCGGGATACCTACGAGCAGTACTTC. It codes for CASTLGERDTYEQYF.

Of note for this clone: Germline is not matched at one junction end, which may reflect a read error. The chain carries TRBV7-2 and TRBJ2-6; the D gene is possibly TRBD1 (6 bases). The CDR3 runs 16 residues. Looked up from germline, CDR1 is SGHTA and CDR2 is FQGNSA. CDR3 sequence reads: CASSPRTGSGANGLTF. The CDR3 coding sequence is TGTGCCAGCAGCCCCCGAACAGGGAGTGGGGCCAACGGCCTGACTTTC. Complete variable domain (other parts from reference TRBV7-2 and TRBJ2-6): GAGVSQSPSNKVTEKGKDVELRCDPISGHTALYWYRQSLGQGLEFLIYFQGNSAPDKSGLPSDRFSAERTGGSVSTLTIQRTQQEDSAVYLCASSPRTGSGANGLTFGAGSRLTVL.

This sequence joins TRBV30 and TRBJ2-7; TRBD2 aligns across 13 bases. Germline V lookup: CDR1 GTSNPN, CDR2 SVGIG (reference sequence). J gave up 7 bases and V 2 bases, and 11 bases lay outside the gene matches. The CDR3 length is 16 residues. CDR3 in amino acids: CAWSLTGLAGFEEQYF. CDR3 nucleotides: TGTGCCTGGAGTCTAACGGGACTAGCGGGATTCGAGGAGCAGTACTTC.

The DNA of the CDR3 is TGCAGTGCTAGGGGTAGGACAGAAGCTTTCTTT. It yields the protein CSARGRTEAFF. V usage is TRBV20-1 and J usage is TRBJ1-1; tentatively, D is TRBD1 (5 bases). The germline V gene encodes CDR1 DFQATT and CDR2 SNEGSKA (reference sequence). CDR3 length equals 11 residues. Trimming removed 3 bases at V and 8 bases at J, with 10 bases between.

The chain has TRBV9 and TRBJ2-2; 10 nucleotides align to TRBD1. The CDR3 runs 17 residues. Germline V gene lookup returns CDR1 SGDLS and CDR2 YYNGEE. Trimming removed 4 bases from V and 5 bases from J; junction bases left unmatched: 11. The CDR3 DNA reads TGTGCCAGCAGCACTACACCGGGACAGGGGTCGACCGGGGAGCTGTTTTTT. It codes for CASSTTPGQGSTGELFF.

This clone ranks as medium-sized. One junction end does not reproduce the germline sequence, and a read error may be involved. The chain is built from TRBV2 and TRBJ1-1; maybe TRBD1 (5 bases). The CDR3 length is 13 residues. From germline, CDR1 is SNHLY and CDR2 FYNNEI. The CDR3 bases are TGTGCCAGCAGTCAGCCAGGGAACGCTGAAGCTTTCTTT. It translates to CASSQPGNAEAFF.

The genes are TRBV6-5 and TRBJ2-7; 7 positions match TRBD2. V lost 6 bases, J lost 2 bases, and 7 bases stayed unmatched. CDR1 is MNHEY, CDR2 SVGAGI, per germline. This CDR3 contains 14 residues. Written as DNA, the CDR3 is TGTGCCAGCAGCCCCCCCGGGAGGACCTACGAGCAGTACTTC. This translates into CASSPPGRTYEQYF.

The V gene is TRBV10-1, the J gene TRBJ2-7, with 7 bases identical to TRBD1. CDR3 size: 13 residues. The V and J ends lost 4 bases and 2 bases, in that order; junction bases with no gene match: 2. From germline, CDR1 is WNHNN and CDR2 SYGVQD (reference sequence). CDR3 bases: TGCGCCAGCAGTGCAGACAGGGCCTACGAGCAGTACTTC. Residues: CASSADRAYEQYF.

This clone came up once. The rearrangement joins TRBV7-9 to TRBJ2-1, with TRBD2 matching over 7 bases. Germline trimming cut 3 bases from V and 0 bases from J; bases unmatched to any gene: 2. CDR3 length equals 15 residues. Germline-derived CDR1 and CDR2 are SEHNR and FQNEAQ (reference sequence). CDR3 sequence (DNA): TGTGCCAGCAGCTTCGGACTAGGCTCCTACAATGAGCAGTTCTTC. Protein product: CASSFGLGSYNEQFF.

This sequence joins TRBV6-5 and TRBJ2-7; TRBD1 aligns across 10 bases. The germline V gene has CDR1 MNHEY and CDR2 SVGAGI. V shed 4 bases, J shed 0 bases, and the junction held 3 bases outside the gene matches. CDR3 size: 15 residues. CDR3 sequence reads: CASSFGQGVSYEQYF. The CDR3 DNA follows: TGTGCCAGCAGTTTTGGACAGGGGGTCTCCTACGAGCAGTACTTC.

The chain carries TRBV2 and TRBJ2-7; 9 nucleotides agree with TRBD2. The CDR3 spans 16 residues. V trimming: 3 bases; J trimming: 2 bases; junction bases outside the gene matches: 8. Germline CDR1 and CDR2: SNHLY and FYNNEI. The CDR3 DNA reads TGTGCCAGCAGTGAGAGGGCGGGAGGGCGGGCCTACGAGCAGTACTTC. This codes for CASSERAGGRAYEQYF.

This clone was seen a few times. The chain joins TRBV30 to TRBJ2-3; D might be TRBD1 (6 bases). CDR3 size: 13 residues. V shed 4 bases and J shed 1 base, with 9 bases lying between them. Germline V lookup: CDR1 GTSNPN, CDR2 SVGIG (reference sequence). The CDR3 DNA follows: TGTGCCTGGAACAGGGTTGGCACAGATACGCAGTATTTT. Translating gives CAWNRVGTDTQYF.

The chain couples TRBV23-1 to TRBJ2-7; 10 positions agree with TRBD2. TRBV23-1 is labeled an ORF, and its function is uncertain. J gave up 3 bases and V 9 bases, and 17 bases lay outside the gene matches. The CDR3 is 17 residues long. CDR3 in amino acids: CARWRLAGVLANYEQYF. Here the CDR3 DNA reads TGCGCCAGGTGGCGGCTAGCGGGAGTTCTCGCGAACTACGAGCAGTACTTC.

This chain links TRBV2 with TRBJ1-5; D uncertain. Germline V gene lookup returns CDR1 SNHLY and CDR2 FYNNEI. The CDR3 has 15 amino acids. Trimming stripped 8 bases from V and 0 bases from J, with 14 bases between. The CDR3 region is CASSREAGSNQPQHF. The DNA of the CDR3 is TGTGCCAGCTCGCGGGAGGCTGGTAGCAATCAGCCCCAGCATTTT.

V usage is TRBV5-4 and J usage is TRBJ1-5; 7 bases are a match to TRBD1. J gave up 6 bases and V 4 bases, and 10 bases lay outside the gene matches. The CDR3 totals 15 residues. Looked up from germline, CDR1 is SGHNT and CDR2 is YYREEE (reference sequence). The CDR3 bases are TGTGCCAGCAGCCCAGGGACAGCGGAAGGTCAGCCCCAGCATTTT. This gives the protein CASSPGTAEGQPQHF.

The genes are TRBV27 and TRBJ2-7; 11 bases agree with TRBD2. The CDR3 contains 15 residues. Germline V gene lookup returns CDR1 MNHEY and CDR2 SMNVEV (reference sequence). V gave up 3 bases and J gave up 8 bases; unmatched junction bases: 9. The DNA for the CDR3 is TGTGCCAGCAGTTTGGGACTAGCGGAACGGTACAAGCAGTACTTC. It yields the protein CASSLGLAERYKQYF.

The chain carries TRBV25-1 and TRBJ2-1, with 8 nucleotides matching TRBD1. J lost 5 bases, V lost 11 bases, and 8 bases had no gene match. There are 13 residues in the CDR3. The V gene's germline CDR1 is MGHDK and CDR2 SYGVNS. CDR3 loop: CAVRDRLHNEQFF. For the CDR3, the DNA is TGTGCCGTCCGGGACAGGCTCCACAATGAGCAGTTCTTC.

V usage is TRBV6-1 and J usage is TRBJ2-7, with D possibly matching TRBD2 (6 bases). This CDR3 is 15 amino acids long. Germline CDR1 is MNHNS and CDR2 is SASEGT. V lost 7 bases to trimming and J lost 4 bases, with 20 bases between them. The CDR3 sequence: CASTFGGSGGYEQYF. The CDR3 bases are TGTGCCAGCACCTTTGGGGGGTCAGGTGGATACGAGCAGTACTTC.

The V gene is TRBV13, the J gene TRBJ1-6; 7 nucleotides line up with TRBD1. V was pared by 3 bases and J by 9 bases, with 8 bases of the junction left unmatched. Germline V gene lookup returns CDR1 PRHDT and CDR2 FYEKMQ (reference sequence). This CDR3 is built from 15 residues. CDR3 amino acids: CASSFRDREISPLHF. DNA for the CDR3: TGTGCCAGCAGCTTCCGAGACAGGGAGATTTCACCCCTCCACTTT. Complete variable domain (other parts from reference TRBV13 and TRBJ1-6): AAGVIQSPRHLIKEKRETATLKCYPIPRHDTVYWYQQGPGQDPQFLISFYEKMQSDKGSIPDRFSAQQFSDYHSELNMSSLELGDSALYFCASSFRDREISPLHFGNGTRLTVT.